The text below deals with one TCR beta chain. Its antigen remains unknown. Time point reported: inflamed ileum from the surgical specimen. This specimen belongs to a study of T cell repertoires in ileal Crohn's disease. Study at large: Over 30% were active smokers at surgery; median disease duration was nearly eight years.

Sequencing was performed with immunoSEQ multiplex PCR; in TCRdb, only in-frame clones are kept and a portion is missing. The sample carries 8,000 to 9,500 clones, around 85% recorded once. Overall study results and limits: Mucosal expansions were suggested to be mainly CD8 T cells. Clonal expansions were more frequent in active smokers than non-smokers at surgery. Endoscopic recurrence occurred in every patient whose clonality exceeded 26.8%.

Sequencing input: ileal tissue. The sequence was collected from an adult with Crohn's disease.

The CDR3 nucleotides read TGTGCCAGCAGTCACCAAGAGACCCAGTACTTC. This sequence encodes CASSHQETQYF. This sequence joins TRBV28 and TRBJ2-5; no clear D. Germline V gene data show CDR1 as MDHEN and CDR2 as SYDVKM. Trimming left V 5 bases short and J 0 bases short, with 1 base between. The CDR3 consists of 11 residues.